The 32 T cell receptor beta chains below come from one sample, sequenced in a study of T cells in Graves' hyperthyroidism and ophthalmopathy. TCR beta CDR3 region amplification was performed from RNA transcripts. The TCR CDR3 was amplified in a first-round RT-PCR using the HTBI primer set. MiXCR, applied by TCRdb to the multiplex PCR reads, yields one record per CDR3 protein. The profile shows around 360,000 distinct CDR3 sequences, about 15% of them singletons. The sequenced sample consisted of blood. These receptors were obtained from a woman aged 60-75 years with Graves' ophthalmopathy.

The genes are TRBV29-1 and TRBJ2-2, with D unclear. V lost 6 bases and J lost 6, with 11 bases in between. The CDR3 contains 12 residues. CDR1 is SQVTM, CDR2 ANQGSEA, per germline. For the CDR3, the DNA is TGCAGCGTACAAGAAGGTGCCGGGGAGCTGTTTTTT. Its protein is CSVQEGAGELFF.

This chain connects TRBV12-3 or TRBV12-4 to TRBJ1-3; TRBD1 matches 7 bases. Trimming cost V 6 bases and J 8 bases; bases outside gene matches: 10. The CDR3 length is 14 residues. The CDR3 spells CASSAGTVVDTIYF. CDR3 DNA: TGTGCCAGCAGCGCCGGGACAGTGGTAGACACCATATATTTT.

This clonotype came up a few times. The chain couples TRBV28 to TRBJ2-2; 11 nucleotides line up with TRBD2. Germline CDR1 reads MDHEN; CDR2 reads SYDVKM. Trimming removed 3 bases from V and 3 bases from J; junction bases left unmatched: 15. This CDR3 comprises 20 residues. The CDR3 DNA reads as TGTGCCAGCAGTTTCCCCCCGGGACTAGCGGAGGGCGTTGACACCGGGGAGCTGTTTTTT. Translated, it gives CASSFPPGLAEGVDTGELFF. The full variable domain, its missing parts supplied by reference TRBV28 and TRBJ2-2, is DVKVTQSSRYLVKRTGEKVFLECVQDMDHENMFWYRQDPGLGLRLIYFSYDVKMKEKGDIPEGYSVSREKKERFSLILESASTNQTSMYLCASSFPPGLAEGVDTGELFFGEGSRLTVL.

The V call is TRBV2, the J call TRBJ2-6; D is perhaps TRBD1 (5 bases). V was shortened by 10 bases and J by 2 bases, with 9 bases between the two germline ends. The germline V gene encodes CDR1 SNHLY and CDR2 FYNNEI. CDR3 length equals 13 residues. The CDR3 DNA sequence: TGTGCCACTTTGGGGCCTGGGGCCAACGTCCTGACTTTC. Translating it yields CATLGPGANVLTF.

Many counts were recorded for this clonotype. This chain uses TRBV12-3 or TRBV12-4 with TRBJ1-2, with a weak D call TRBD1 (6 bases). The CDR3 is 13 amino acids. V lost 6 bases and J lost 6, with 14 bases in between. The CDR3 is CASRPTGRDGYTF. Written as DNA, the CDR3 is TGTGCCAGCAGGCCTACAGGGAGGGATGGCTACACCTTC.

This clonotype was detected a few times. The chain employs TRBV6-5 and TRBJ2-1; weak D call: TRBD1 (6 bases). The length of the CDR3 is 15 residues. The V gene lost 0 bases and the J gene lost 11 bases, with 17 bases spanning the gap. Germline V gives CDR1 MNHEY, CDR2 SVGAGI. The CDR3 nucleotides read TGTGCCAGCAGTTACTCCCGGGCACAGGGCCACCAGCAGTTCTTC. Translation: CASSYSRAQGHQQFF.

This clonotype was seen at least ten times. The chain uses TRBV6-1 and TRBJ1-1; maybe TRBD1 (5 bases). Per the germline V gene, CDR1 is MNHNS and CDR2 is SASEGT. The CDR3 consists of 14 residues. Trimming shortened V by 0 bases and J by 5 bases, and 10 bases separated the two germline ends. In DNA form, the CDR3 reads TGTGCCAGCAGTGAAGCGGTTCACAGGACTGAAGCTTTCTTT. This translates into CASSEAVHRTEAFF.

This clonotype was seen repeatedly, ten times or more. This rearrangement joins TRBV12-3 or TRBV12-4 to TRBJ2-3; D might be TRBD1 (5 bases). With 2 bases removed from V and 5 bases from J, the gap between germline ends came to 11 bases. This CDR3 contains 14 residues. CDR3 sequence (DNA): TGTGCCAGCAGTTTACGACAGCAGAGAGATACGCAGTATTTT. Translated: CASSLRQQRDTQYF.

This clonotype has a count of ten or more. The chain has TRBV28 and TRBJ2-7, with 7 bases matching TRBD1. This CDR3 comprises 14 residues. J was trimmed by 4 bases and V by 4 bases; bases with no gene match: 7. CDR1 is MDHEN and CDR2 is SYDVKM in the germline V gene. The CDR3 sequence is CASSSTGLIYEQYF. As DNA, the CDR3 is TGTGCCAGCAGTTCGACAGGGTTAATTTACGAGCAGTACTTC.

This clonotype showed up just a few times. The chain joins TRBV5-1 to TRBJ1-5; D might be TRBD1 (5 bases). The V end was cut by 0 bases, the J end by 5 bases, with 9 bases between. In germline, CDR1 is SGHRS, CDR2 YFSETQ. CDR3 size: 14 residues. The CDR3 nucleotides read TGCGCCAGCAGCTTGGAGGGGCGCGATCAGCCCCAGCATTTT. Its translation is CASSLEGRDQPQHF.

This clonotype was detected a few times. A much larger clone differs by one base, so this may be a read error. V gene TRBV20-1 combines with J gene TRBJ1-1; 10 positions match TRBD1. The junction had 2 bases not matched to a gene; V was cut back by 1 base and J by 3 bases. Germline V gives CDR1 DFQATT, CDR2 SNEGSKA (reference sequence). The CDR3 length is 14 residues. Here the CDR3 reads CSARGDRGDTEAFF. CDR3 DNA sequence: TGCAGTGCTAGAGGGGACAGGGGAGACACTGAAGCTTTCTTT.

This sequence joins TRBV19 and TRBJ2-1, with D possibly matching TRBD1 (5 bases). The CDR3 has 13 residues. The V gene lost 3 bases and the J gene lost 5 bases, with 8 bases spanning the gap. From germline, CDR1 is LNHDA and CDR2 SQIVND (reference sequence). CDR3 sequence reads: CASSMGQNNEQFF. DNA for the CDR3: TGTGCCAGTAGTATGGGGCAGAACAATGAGCAGTTCTTC. The variable domain in full, completed from reference TRBV19 and TRBJ2-1, reads DGGITQSPKYLFRKEGQNVTLSCEQNLNHDAMYWYRQDPGQGLRLIYYSQIVNDFQKGDIAEGYSVSREKKESFPLTVTSAQKNPTAFYLCASSMGQNNEQFFGPGTRLTVL.

There are many counts of this clonotype. The chain combines TRBV28 with TRBJ2-1; 7 nucleotides match TRBD1. The CDR3 has 14 amino acids. Germline trimming cut 7 bases from V and 8 bases from J; bases unmatched to any gene: 11. Per the germline V gene, CDR1 is MDHEN and CDR2 is SYDVKM. The CDR3 sequence is CASTFDRVVDEQFF. The CDR3, as DNA: TGTGCCAGCACCTTCGACAGGGTTGTGGATGAGCAGTTCTTC.

The chain has TRBV12-5 and TRBJ2-5, with 11 nucleotides matching TRBD2. Germline V gives CDR1 LGHNT, CDR2 FRNRAP. The V gene end was trimmed by 7 bases and the J gene end by 4 bases; junction bases not matched to a gene: 11. The CDR3 runs 16 residues. The chain's CDR3 is CASAPLAGGPVETQYF. In nucleotides, the CDR3 is TGTGCTAGTGCCCCCTTAGCGGGAGGGCCCGTAGAGACCCAGTACTTC.

This clonotype was observed a handful of times. This chain connects TRBV5-4 to TRBJ2-3; unclear D gene. V gave up 2 bases and J gave up 7 bases, with 17 bases separating them. CDR3 length: 15 amino acids. Germline CDR1 and CDR2: SGHNT and YYREEE (reference sequence). The CDR3 reads CASSLAGVPPNTQYF. The CDR3 DNA reads as TGTGCCAGCAGCTTAGCTGGAGTCCCCCCCAATACGCAGTATTTT.

The gene calls are TRBV28 and TRBJ1-2, with D tentatively TRBD1 (6 bases). This CDR3 is built from 14 residues. With 3 bases removed from V and 0 bases from J, the gap between germline ends came to 8 bases. Per the germline V gene, CDR1 is MDHEN and CDR2 is SYDVKM. The CDR3 loop reads CASSLGAANYGYTF. The CDR3 DNA follows: TGTGCCAGCAGTTTGGGGGCAGCTAACTATGGCTACACCTTC.

This clonotype was found many times. The V and J genes are TRBV5-1 and TRBJ2-3; 8 bases line up with TRBD1. The CDR3 totals 15 residues. CDR1 SGHRS and CDR2 YFSETQ come from the germline V gene. J was trimmed by 6 bases and V by 6 bases; bases with no gene match: 12. The CDR3 nucleotides are TGCGCCAGCATCCCCGGGACAGGAAGGGAGGATACGCAGTATTTT. Protein: CASIPGTGREDTQYF.

This clonotype was observed many times. The chain is built from TRBV7-8 and TRBJ2-2; 8 bases align to TRBD1. The CDR3 length is 15 residues. The V and J ends lost 2 bases and 5 bases, in that order; junction bases with no gene match: 4. CDR1 is SGHVS, CDR2 FQNEAQ, per germline. CDR3 in DNA: TGTGCCAGCAGCTTACTGGACAGGGTAACCGGGGAGCTGTTTTTT. It codes for CASSLLDRVTGELFF.

This clonotype was found a few times. This may come from a read error, since a much larger clone is one base off. Here the CDR3 DNA reads TGTGCCAGCAGTTTATGGAAGAACACTGAAGCTCTCTTT. Translated, it gives CASSLWKNTEALF. V gene TRBV12-3 or TRBV12-4 combines with J gene TRBJ1-1, with D hard to call. This CDR3 contains 13 residues.

This clonotype was observed many times. V usage is TRBV2 and J usage is TRBJ2-3, with 7 bases that match TRBD1. The CDR3 has 12 residues. The ends lost 6 bases at V and 6 bases at J; junction bases unmatched: 3. Germline V gene sequence: CDR1 SNHLY, CDR2 FYNNEI. The CDR3 DNA sequence: TGTGCCAGCAGAGACAGGGTTGATACGCAGTATTTT. Translated, it gives CASRDRVDTQYF.

This clonotype was observed a few times. The J gene is TRBJ2-7, the V gene TRBV6-2 or TRBV6-3, with D perhaps matching TRBD1 (6 bases). V lost 6 bases, J lost 0 bases, and 12 bases lay in between. The length of the CDR3 is 14 residues. Germline V gives CDR1 MNHEY, CDR2 SVGEGT. In nucleotides, the CDR3 is TGTGCCAGCAGACCCTACAGGGACTCCTACGAGCAGTACTTC. It yields the protein CASRPYRDSYEQYF.

Many counts were recorded for this clonotype. The chain uses TRBV11-3 and TRBJ2-4; 9 bases fit TRBD2. This CDR3 has 18 amino acids. V lost 3 bases and J lost 0; bases outside the gene matches: 9. Germline V lookup: CDR1 SGHNT, CDR2 YENEEA. Here the CDR3 reads CASSFFRLAERAKNIQYF. DNA of the CDR3: TGTGCCAGCAGCTTCTTCCGACTAGCGGAACGAGCCAAAAACATTCAGTACTTC.

V is TRBV4-1 and J is TRBJ2-3; 7 nucleotides align to TRBD2. Trimming took 4 bases from V and 1 from J; bases not matched to a gene: 5. The CDR3 runs to 15 residues. Germline CDR1 MGHRA, CDR2 YSYEKL. The CDR3 bases are TGCGCCAGCAGCCCCCGGGAGGCGGGCACAGATACGCAGTATTTT. This codes for CASSPREAGTDTQYF.

This clonotype was seen many times. The V and J genes are TRBV20-1 and TRBJ1-1, with D possibly being TRBD1 (6 bases). This CDR3 has 14 residues. V was cut by 0 bases and J by 4 bases, with 12 bases left in between. Looked up from germline, CDR1 is DFQATT and CDR2 is SNEGSKA (reference sequence). In nucleotides, the CDR3 is TGCAGTGCTAGAGATGGGGGCCGGGGCACTGAAGCTTTCTTT. It encodes CSARDGGRGTEAFF.

This clonotype was recorded a few times. The J gene is TRBJ2-7, the V gene TRBV11-2, with 7 bases lining up with TRBD2. The CDR3 runs to 14 residues. The junction had 5 bases not matched to a gene; V was cut back by 3 bases and J by 3 bases. CDR1 SGHAT and CDR2 FQNNGV come from the germline V gene. This CDR3 is CASSFATGGYEQYF. Here the CDR3 DNA reads TGTGCCAGCAGCTTTGCGACGGGGGGCTACGAGCAGTACTTC.

Ten or more counts support this clonotype. J is TRBJ2-3 and V is TRBV15, with D hard to call. V lost 1 base and J 2 bases, leaving 7 bases between the germline ends. The CDR3 is made up of 14 amino acids. Germline V CDR1 and CDR2: LNHNV, YYDKDF (reference sequence). The CDR3 nucleotides are TGTGCCACCAGCAGAGTCTTCAACACAGATACGCAGTATTTT. Amino acids: CATSRVFNTDTQYF.

This clonotype came up many times. The rearrangement joins TRBV11-2 to TRBJ2-7; 8 bases match TRBD2. CDR1 is SGHAT and CDR2 is FQNNGV in the germline V gene. This CDR3 spans 15 amino acids. Trimming took 1 base from V and 4 from J; bases not matched to a gene: 6. CDR3 amino acids: CASSLAGGRLYEQYF. Written as DNA, the CDR3 is TGTGCCAGCAGCTTAGCAGGCGGGAGGTTGTACGAGCAGTACTTC.

The gene calls are TRBV19 and TRBJ1-3; D gene unclear. Per the germline V gene, CDR1 is LNHDA and CDR2 is SQIVND (reference sequence). The CDR3 runs to 15 residues. Trimming removed 5 bases from V and 0 bases from J, with 11 bases in between. In DNA, the CDR3 is TGTGCCAGTAGTGTCGCCGGGTTCTCTGGAAACACCATATATTTT. This translates into CASSVAGFSGNTIYF. The variable domain in full, completed from reference TRBV19 and TRBJ1-3, reads DGGITQSPKYLFRKEGQNVTLSCEQNLNHDAMYWYRQDPGQGLRLIYYSQIVNDFQKGDIAEGYSVSREKKESFPLTVTSAQKNPTAFYLCASSVAGFSGNTIYFGEGSWLTVV.

This clonotype was detected a few times. The chain employs TRBV12-5 and TRBJ1-5, with 9 bases lining up with TRBD1. The V gene end was trimmed by 1 base and the J gene end by 7 bases; junction bases not matched to a gene: 17. Germline assignment: CDR1 LGHNT and CDR2 FRNRAP. The CDR3 runs 19 residues. This CDR3 reads CASGLAPGTGSQSRQPQHF. The CDR3 nucleotides read TGTGCTAGTGGTTTGGCCCCCGGGACAGGGTCCCAGTCCCGCCAGCCCCAGCATTTT. The whole variable domain, filled in from reference TRBV12-5 and TRBJ1-5, reads DARVTQTPRHKVTEMGQEVTMRCQPILGHNTVFWYRQTMMQGLELLAYFRNRAPLDDSGMPKDRFSAEMPDATLATLKIQPSEPRDSAVYFCASGLAPGTGSQSRQPQHFGDGTRLSIL.

Details on this clonotype: This may come from a read error, since a much larger clone is one base off. The V call is TRBV20-1, the J call TRBJ2-3; D is undetermined. The CDR3 extends over 13 amino acids. Germline assignment: CDR1 DFQATT and CDR2 SNEGSKA (reference sequence). V gave up 6 bases and J gave up 7 bases, with 17 bases separating them. The CDR3 bases are TGCAGTGCCCCCGGGCCCCTCGGGTATACGCAGTATTTT. Translating it yields CSAPGPLGYTQYF.

This clonotype appeared many times. The chain carries TRBV6-1 and TRBJ2-7; maybe TRBD2 (5 bases). Germline assignment: CDR1 MNHNS and CDR2 SASEGT. Trimming left V 7 bases short and J 6 bases short, with 13 bases between. The CDR3 covers 12 residues. CDR3: CASTSPGIEQYF. In DNA form, the CDR3 reads TGTGCCAGCACCAGTCCCGGGATCGAGCAGTACTTC.

This chain connects TRBV4-1 to TRBJ1-2; D is perhaps TRBD1 (6 bases). V was cut by 1 base and J by 1 base, with 13 bases left in between. CDR1 is MGHRA and CDR2 is YSYEKL in the germline V gene. The CDR3 is made up of 16 amino acids. This CDR3 is CASSQVPGDSNYGYTF. CDR3 nucleotides: TGCGCCAGCAGCCAAGTTCCAGGGGATAGTAACTATGGCTACACCTTC.